This T cell receptor (beta chain) emerged from a study of shared clonotypes between healthy human individuals. Germline CDR1 is SEHNR and CDR2 is FQNEAQ (reference sequence). The CDR3 contains 18 residues. The V gene end was trimmed by 1 base and the J gene end by 5 bases; junction bases not matched to a gene: 12. TCRdb's table, derived via immunoSEQ multiplex PCR, lists solely in-frame clones and lacks some. The sample consists of some 2.3 million clones, approximately 95% of them appearing once. What was sequenced was naive CD4+ T cells from PBMCs. Subset in this sample: CD45RA+ positively selected. This chain uses TRBV7-9 with TRBJ2-1; 9 positions match TRBD2. This TCR derives from a man younger than 30 in good health. Some clones in this sample may be carry-over from other donors' samples. CDR3 protein: CASSLGSLGSGRNNEQFF. CDR3 coding DNA: TGTGCCAGCAGCTTAGGGTCGTTAGGTAGCGGGAGAAACAATGAGCAGTTCTTC. The full variable domain, completed using reference TRBV7-9 and TRBJ2-1, is DTGVSQNPRHKITKRGQNVTFRCDPISEHNRLYWYRQTLGQGPEFLTYFQNEAQLEKSRLLSDRFSAERPKGSFSTLEIQRTEQGDSAMYLCASSLGSLGSGRNNEQFFGPGTRLTVL.